A single sample gave rise to the 8 T cell receptor beta chains below, sequenced in a study of Tregs in tolerant kidney transplant recipients. TCRdb keeps only in-frame clones here, not all; method: immunoSEQ multiplex PCR. The data hold some 110,000 clones, with around 94% observed a single time. Source material: CD4+ T cells from blood. The receptors here all came from a human donor in good health.

This clone was recorded once. This sequence joins TRBV18 and TRBJ1-1; D is uncertain. The V gene's germline CDR1 is KGHSH and CDR2 LQKENI. The CDR3 totals 16 residues. V gave up 3 bases and J gave up 0 bases, with 14 bases separating them. CDR3 amino acids: CASSPSAFLLNTEAFF. CDR3 nucleotides: TGTGCCAGCTCACCTTCGGCATTTCTCCTGAACACTGAAGCTTTCTTT. Combining the CDR3 with reference TRBV18 and TRBJ1-1 gives the whole variable domain NAGVMQNPRHLVRRRGQEARLRCSPMKGHSHVYWYRQLPEEGLKFMVYLQKENIIDESGMPKERFSAEFPKEGPSILRIQQVVRGDSAAYFCASSPSAFLLNTEAFFGQGTRLTVV.

The V and J genes are TRBV19 and TRBJ2-1; 7 nucleotides align to TRBD1. Germline V lookup: CDR1 LNHDA, CDR2 SQIVND (reference sequence). J was trimmed by 6 bases and V by 5 bases; bases with no gene match: 4. The CDR3 is made up of 13 amino acids. CDR3 protein: CASSVRGTNEQFF. The CDR3 bases are TGTGCCAGTAGTGTCAGGGGGACCAATGAGCAGTTCTTC.

The chain joins TRBV7-3 to TRBJ2-1; D could derive from TRBD1 or TRBD2 (5 bases each). The germline V gene encodes CDR1 SGHTA and CDR2 FQGTGA. Trimming shortened V by 5 bases and J by 3 bases, and 11 bases separated the two germline ends. CDR3 length: 14 amino acids. The CDR3 DNA reads TGTGCCAGCAGCCCGGGGCAGTTCTACAATGAGCAGTTCTTC. Its protein is CASSPGQFYNEQFF.

This chain links TRBV30 with TRBJ2-7; possibly TRBD2 for D (5 bases). Trimming took off 1 base at V and 12 bases at J, with 16 bases between the two ends. Germline CDR1 and CDR2: GTSNPN and SVGIG (reference sequence). The CDR3 is made up of 12 amino acids. For the CDR3, the DNA is TGTGCCTGGAGTGCCCCGAGTTTAGGAGGGTACTTC. This codes for CAWSAPSLGGYF.

This chain joins TRBV7-9 and TRBJ2-3, with D possibly being TRBD1 (6 bases). The V end lost 4 bases, the J end lost 6 bases, and 23 bases lay between the germline ends. This CDR3 is 17 amino acids long. Per germline, CDR1 SEHNR and CDR2 FQNEAQ (reference sequence). CDR3 loop: CASSSNADRRRVDTQYF. As DNA, the CDR3 is TGTGCCAGCAGCTCAAACGCGGACAGACGAAGAGTGGATACGCAGTATTTT.

The chain combines TRBV25-1 with TRBJ1-2; TRBD1 agrees at 11 bases. The CDR3 spans 15 residues. Germline lookup yields CDR1 MGHDK and CDR2 SYGVNS. With 4 bases clipped from V and 4 bases from J, the junction kept 5 bases outside the gene matches. The chain's CDR3 is CASSARDRGVYGYTF. DNA for the CDR3: TGTGCCAGCAGTGCCCGGGACAGGGGGGTCTATGGCTACACCTTC.

The gene calls are TRBV30 and TRBJ2-5; 11 bases are shared with TRBD1. This CDR3 spans 16 amino acids. Germline V gene lookup returns CDR1 GTSNPN and CDR2 SVGIG (reference sequence). Trimming cost V 1 base and J 5 bases; bases outside gene matches: 9. The CDR3 region is CAWSAAGQGVGETQYF. CDR3 DNA sequence: TGTGCCTGGAGTGCAGCGGGACAGGGGGTAGGGGAGACCCAGTACTTC.

The V gene is TRBV7-9, the J gene TRBJ1-1; D is undetermined. From germline, CDR1 is SEHNR and CDR2 FQNEAQ (reference sequence). V gave up 5 bases and J gave up 5 bases, with 12 bases separating them. CDR3 length: 13 residues. Here the CDR3 DNA reads TGTGCCAGCAGCCCCGGGGAAAGGACTGAAGCTTTCTTT. Its translation is CASSPGERTEAFF.